This T cell receptor beta chain stems from a study of CXCR3-negative and CXCR3-positive naive CD8 T cells. Findings of the study overall: Comparison of naive cells showed more hydrophobic TRB CDR3s in CXCR3-positive than in CXCR3-negative naive cells.

5' RACE that incorporated UMI labels was used to prepare the TRB cDNA libraries. After re-calling the 5' RACE reads, TCRdb lists one entry per CDR3 protein, DNA absent. The ten top clones account for approximately 0.51%, within a sample of about 120,000 distinct CDR3 sequences. Per the germline V gene, CDR1 is LGHDT and CDR2 is YNNKEL (reference sequence). This CDR3 is 18 amino acids long. About this clonotype: Its antigen is currently unknown.

The gene calls are TRBV3-1 and TRBJ2-2; the TRBD2 assignment by TCRdb is unverifiable without DNA. This receptor was identified in a human donor in good health. Some clones in this sample may be carry-over from other donors' samples. The sequencing sample was made of naive CXCR3- CD8+ T cells from blood. Specified subset: CD45RO-CCR7+CD27+CD95- naive CD8+ T cells lacking CXCR3 (TNR3-). The CDR3 region is CASSPGVAAPRGTGELFF.